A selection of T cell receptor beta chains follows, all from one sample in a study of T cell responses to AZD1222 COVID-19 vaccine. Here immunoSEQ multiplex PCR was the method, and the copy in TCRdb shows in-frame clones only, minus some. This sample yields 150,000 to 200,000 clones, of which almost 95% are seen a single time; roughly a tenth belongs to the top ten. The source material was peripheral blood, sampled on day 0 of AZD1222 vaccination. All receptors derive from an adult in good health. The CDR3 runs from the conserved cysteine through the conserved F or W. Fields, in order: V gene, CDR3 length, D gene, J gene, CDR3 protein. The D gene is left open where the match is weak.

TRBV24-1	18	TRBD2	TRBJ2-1	CATSDPTGWTSGSNEQFF
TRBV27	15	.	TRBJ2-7	CASSPRTAVSYEQYF
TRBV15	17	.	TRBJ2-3	CATSRDRRVVSTDTQYF
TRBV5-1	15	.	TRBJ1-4	CASRVTDTTNEKLFF
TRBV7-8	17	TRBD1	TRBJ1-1	CASSRRTGDRTGTEAFF
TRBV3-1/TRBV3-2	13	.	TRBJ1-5	CASSQAHNQPQHF
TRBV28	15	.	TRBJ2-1	CASSSKRVPYNEQFF
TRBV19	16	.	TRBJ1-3	CASSIAGQSSGNTIYF
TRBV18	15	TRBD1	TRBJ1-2	CASSVSRDRPYGYTF
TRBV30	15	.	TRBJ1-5	CAWRVQGGGNQPQHF
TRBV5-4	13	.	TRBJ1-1	CASSSGLGTEAFF
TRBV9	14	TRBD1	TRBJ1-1	CASSVGQGITEAFF